These 23 T cell receptor beta chains were sequenced from one sample in a study of cytotoxic CD8 clonotypes in ibrutinib-treated CLL. Profiled with immunoSEQ multiplex PCR; TCRdb holds only in-frame clones, not every one. The sample has approximately 200,000 clones; around 72% are singletons. The sample was PBMCs, taken after 24 months of ibrutinib treatment. The receptors were sampled from a human donor with chronic lymphocytic leukemia.

The V and J genes are TRBV19 and TRBJ2-3; D gene uncertain. The CDR3 is 14 amino acids. Germline CDR1 reads LNHDA; CDR2 reads SQIVND (reference sequence). V lost 7 bases and J 2 bases, leaving 13 bases between the germline ends. The chain's CDR3 is CASTDGDFTDTQYF. CDR3 DNA: TGTGCCAGTACCGACGGAGACTTCACAGATACGCAGTATTTT.

This chain connects TRBV11-2 to TRBJ1-2; 9 bases map to TRBD1. V lost 0 bases, J lost 4 bases, and 3 bases stayed unmatched. Germline CDR1 SGHAT, CDR2 FQNNGV. This CDR3 comprises 15 residues. The CDR3 is CASSLEGTGSYGYTF. In DNA, the CDR3 is TGTGCCAGCAGCTTAGAGGGGACAGGGAGCTATGGCTACACCTTC.

The CDR3 sequence: CASSPQSNQPQHF. In DNA form, the CDR3 reads TGTGCCAGCAGTCCCCAGAGCAATCAGCCCCAGCATTTT. The chain uses TRBV2 and TRBJ1-5; D unresolved. V lost 5 bases, J lost 1 base, and 6 bases lay in between. CDR1 and CDR2 from the germline V gene are SNHLY and FYNNEI. This CDR3 comprises 13 residues.

The chain couples TRBV13 to TRBJ2-7; 10 positions match TRBD2. Looked up from germline, CDR1 is PRHDT and CDR2 is FYEKMQ (reference sequence). The CDR3 consists of 15 residues. V lost 5 bases and J lost 0; bases outside the gene matches: 4. This CDR3 is CASSRTSGSSYEQYF. The CDR3 nucleotides are TGTGCCAGCAGCCGGACTAGCGGTTCCTCCTACGAGCAGTACTTC.

The chain uses TRBV2 and TRBJ1-5; TRBD1 matches at 9 bases. The V and J ends lost 6 bases and 7 bases, in that order; junction bases with no gene match: 4. Per germline, CDR1 SNHLY and CDR2 FYNNEI. The CDR3 covers 13 residues. CDR3 in DNA: TGTGCCAGCAGGGGACAGGGATTGCAGCCCCAGCATTTT. This sequence encodes CASRGQGLQPQHF.

This chain connects TRBV5-1 to TRBJ2-3; no clear D gene. The CDR3 length is 13 residues. The V and J ends lost 0 bases and 3 bases respectively, with 5 bases between them. The V gene's germline CDR1 is SGHRS and CDR2 YFSETQ. CDR3 region: CASSLVRTDTQYF. In DNA form, the CDR3 reads TGCGCCAGCAGCTTGGTTCGGACAGATACGCAGTATTTT.

This clone was detected only a few times. The rearrangement joins TRBV28 to TRBJ1-1; D unresolved. The germline V and J ends were trimmed by 3 bases and 2 bases, with 10 bases remaining between them. The germline V gene has CDR1 MDHEN and CDR2 SYDVKM. CDR3 size: 14 residues. This CDR3 is CASSFPRPNTEAFF. The CDR3 DNA follows: TGTGCCAGCAGTTTTCCCAGACCAAACACTGAAGCTTTCTTT.

The chain is built from TRBV5-8 and TRBJ2-1; possible D gene TRBD1, 6 bases. Germline assignment: CDR1 SGHTS and CDR2 YDEGEE. The CDR3 extends over 16 amino acids. V dropped 1 base and J dropped 6 bases, with 17 bases sitting between them. The CDR3: CASSLKFTGLRNEQFF. CDR3 in DNA: TGTGCCAGCAGCTTGAAATTCACAGGGCTCCGCAATGAGCAGTTCTTC.

CDR3 protein: CASSKDRGGLREQYF. CDR3 nucleotide sequence: TGTGCCAGCAGCAAGGACAGGGGAGGGCTACGAGAGCAGTACTTC. This sequence joins TRBV5-5 and TRBJ2-7, with 9 positions matching TRBD1. Germline assignment: CDR1 SGHKS and CDR2 YYEKEE (reference sequence). The CDR3 has 15 residues. The V gene end was trimmed by 4 bases and the J gene end by 7 bases; junction bases not matched to a gene: 12.

The genes are TRBV25-1 and TRBJ2-7; a weak D match, TRBD2 (5 bases). Germline values: CDR1 MGHDK, CDR2 SYGVNS. V lost 1 base to trimming and J lost 6 bases, with 22 bases between them. The CDR3 length is 17 residues. CDR3 sequence (DNA): TGTGCCAGCAGTGAATTTACTTCGGGATTAGGGCACTCCGAGCAGTACTTC. Its protein product is CASSEFTSGLGHSEQYF.

The chain joins TRBV30 to TRBJ1-2; D is ambiguous. In germline, CDR1 is GTSNPN, CDR2 SVGIG (reference sequence). Trimming took off 7 bases at V and 1 base at J, with 7 bases between the two ends. The CDR3 covers 11 residues. The CDR3 sequence is CALTFNYGYTF. Written as DNA, the CDR3 is TGTGCCTTGACATTTAACTATGGCTACACCTTC.

V is TRBV2 and J is TRBJ2-2; 7 bases align to TRBD1. The CDR3 is 16 amino acids. V lost 5 bases and J lost 2; bases outside the gene matches: 8. The germline V gene has CDR1 SNHLY and CDR2 FYNNEI. The CDR3 is CASSYGTDRNTGELFF. The CDR3 nucleotides are TGTGCCAGCAGTTACGGGACAGACAGAAACACCGGGGAGCTGTTTTTT.

V and J are TRBV7-2 and TRBJ2-7, with D possibly TRBD1 on 5 matching bases. The V end lost 3 bases, the J end lost 1 base, and 7 bases lay between the germline ends. The germline V gene has CDR1 SGHTA and CDR2 FQGNSA. The CDR3 totals 13 residues. CDR3 sequence (DNA): TGTGCCAGCAGCTTGGGGCATTCCTACGAGCAGTACTTC. Its protein product is CASSLGHSYEQYF.

CDR3 region: CASRGLLPFSNQPQHF. For the CDR3, the DNA is TGTGCCAGCAGGGGACTTCTCCCCTTTAGCAATCAGCCCCAGCATTTT. The chain uses TRBV6-6 and TRBJ1-5, with D perhaps matching TRBD1 (5 bases). This CDR3 region has 16 residues. Germline assignment: CDR1 MNHNY and CDR2 SVGAGI (reference sequence). Trimming took off 6 bases at V and 0 bases at J, with 15 bases between the two ends.

The chain carries TRBV6-5 and TRBJ1-2, with D uncertain. The germline V gene encodes CDR1 MNHEY and CDR2 SVGAGI. The germline V and J ends were trimmed by 0 bases and 4 bases, with 15 bases remaining between them. The CDR3 runs 16 residues. CDR3 in amino acids: CASSYSNFLWGYGYTF. The DNA of the CDR3 is TGTGCCAGCAGTTACTCGAATTTTCTATGGGGCTATGGCTACACCTTC.

This CDR3 is CASSPGKGQISYEQYF. DNA for the CDR3: TGTGCCAGCAGCCCTGGAAAGGGACAGATCTCCTACGAGCAGTACTTC. This sequence joins TRBV7-2 and TRBJ2-7; the match to TRBD1 covers 7 bases. CDR1 and CDR2 (germline): SGHTA, FQGNSA. The CDR3 consists of 16 residues. The trim removed 5 bases at V and 0 bases at J, leaving 10 bases unmatched. Supplemented by reference TRBV7-2 and TRBJ2-7, the full variable domain reads GAGVSQSPSNKVTEKGKDVELRCDPISGHTALYWYRQSLGQGLEFLIYFQGNSAPDKSGLPSDRFSAERTGGSVSTLTIQRTQQEDSAVYLCASSPGKGQISYEQYFGPGTRLTVT.

The chain uses TRBV9 and TRBJ1-2; D gene uncertain. CDR1 and CDR2 (germline): SGDLS, YYNGEE. Trimming left V 3 bases short and J 5 bases short, with 8 bases between. The CDR3 totals 12 residues. The CDR3 DNA is TGTGCCAGCAGCGCCCGGGGTTATGGCTACACCTTC. Translating it yields CASSARGYGYTF.

The J gene is TRBJ1-1, the V gene TRBV19, with TRBD1 as a possible D gene (6 bases). CDR3 length: 14 residues. Germline V lookup: CDR1 LNHDA, CDR2 SQIVND (reference sequence). V lost 10 bases and J 0 bases, leaving 15 bases between the germline ends. In DNA form, the CDR3 reads TGTGCCACCTCCCTGCAGGGGTTGAACACTGAAGCTTTCTTT. Translated: CATSLQGLNTEAFF. Using reference TRBV19 and TRBJ1-1 for the parts outside the CDR3, the full variable domain is DGGITQSPKYLFRKEGQNVTLSCEQNLNHDAMYWYRQDPGQGLRLIYYSQIVNDFQKGDIAEGYSVSREKKESFPLTVTSAQKNPTAFYLCATSLQGLNTEAFFGQGTRLTVV.

The chain joins TRBV6-6 to TRBJ2-5, with TRBD2 matching over 12 bases. The CDR3 covers 15 residues. The germline V gene has CDR1 MNHNY and CDR2 SVGAGI (reference sequence). V shed 4 bases and J 5 bases; nucleotides not matched to a gene: 5. The CDR3 nucleotides are TGTGCCAGCAGTTTGACTAGCGGGAGTCACGAGACCCAGTACTTC. This codes for CASSLTSGSHETQYF.

The chain joins TRBV11-1 to TRBJ1-1, with D hard to call. The CDR3 totals 13 residues. Between the trimmed V and J ends, which lost 1 base and 4 bases, there was a span of 7 bases. Germline V CDR1 and CDR2: SGHAT, FQDESV (reference sequence). The CDR3 region has the DNA TGTGCCAGCAGCTTAGTCCTGAGCACTGAAGCTTTCTTT. This gives the protein CASSLVLSTEAFF. Filled out from reference TRBV11-1 and TRBJ1-1, the complete variable domain reads EAEVAQSPRYKITEKSQAVAFWCDPISGHATLYWYRQILGQGPELLVQFQDESVVDDSQLPKDRFSAERLKGVDSTLKIQPAELGDSAMYLCASSLVLSTEAFFGQGTRLTVV.

J is TRBJ1-1 and V is TRBV7-9; D is ambiguous. V was cut by 1 base and J by 7 bases, with 10 bases left in between. From germline, CDR1 is SEHNR and CDR2 FQNEAQ (reference sequence). The CDR3 loop spans 13 amino acids. The CDR3 is CASSLVGRGEAFF. The CDR3 DNA sequence: TGTGCCAGCAGCTTAGTGGGAAGAGGTGAAGCTTTCTTT.

The DNA for the CDR3 is TGTGCCAGCAGCCAAGAATGGACGGCGATCAACACTGAAGCTTTCTTT. Protein: CASSQEWTAINTEAFF. V gene TRBV4-2 combines with J gene TRBJ1-1, with D uncertain. CDR3 length equals 16 residues. The germline V and J ends were trimmed by 0 bases and 2 bases, with 13 bases remaining between them. Germline loops: CDR1 LGHNA, CDR2 YNFKEQ.

V and J are TRBV25-1 and TRBJ2-3; 8 bases are a match to TRBD1. CDR1 MGHDK and CDR2 SYGVNS come from the germline V gene. The CDR3 runs 13 residues. With 4 bases clipped from V and 4 bases from J, the junction kept 1 base outside the gene matches. CDR3 DNA: TGTGCCAGCAGTGGACAGGGGCCAGATACGCAGTATTTT. It specifies CASSGQGPDTQYF.